This is a list of T cell receptor beta chains from one sample in a study of T cells expressing NK-cell markers. TCRdb re-called the 5' RACE reads; one entry per CDR3 protein, DNA not given. In all, the sample yields around 140,000 distinct CDR3 sequences. The material sequenced was blood T cells: a sorted CD56 or NKG2C T cell subset, CD4+ or CD8+ T cells, or bulk PBMC T cells (not recorded which). Source of these receptors: a man younger than 30 in good health. Each CDR3 is given with its conserved first and last residue. The order of the fields is V gene, CDR3 length, J gene, CDR3 protein.

>TRBV29-1|15|TRBJ2-1
CSVEESRGSYNEQFF
>TRBV5-4|12|TRBJ1-1
CASSLEGREAFF
>TRBV7-6|13|TRBJ2-1
CASSDAPSSEQFF
>TRBV5-5|13|TRBJ1-1
CASSLAYNTEAFF
>TRBV9|16|TRBJ2-3
CASSVAQGSSTDTQYF
>TRBV5-4|11|TRBJ2-7
CASSLGLEQYF
>TRBV29-1|14|TRBJ2-2
CSVGGQGNTGELFF
>TRBV24-1|16|TRBJ1-1
CATSDADRGLATEAFF
>TRBV7-2|19|TRBJ2-1
CASSLRPPGLAGGDNEQFF
>TRBV3-1|18|TRBJ2-3
CASSQAASGRAEADTQYF
>TRBV12-3/TRBV12-4|15|TRBJ2-1
CASRVLAGVGNEQFF
>TRBV15|14|TRBJ2-3
CATSGGSVSDTQYF
>TRBV27|15|TRBJ1-1
CASRGNRGPDTEAFF
>TRBV20-1|15|TRBJ1-2
CSARDRDRESYGYTF
>TRBV30|14|TRBJ2-2
CAWRAGRGTGELFF
>TRBV6-2/TRBV6-3|13|TRBJ1-1
CASSYPEGHPAFF
>TRBV5-1|15|TRBJ2-3
CASSSTGRFTDTQYF
>TRBV7-8|13|TRBJ2-3
CASSLGVTDTQYF
>TRBV27|14|TRBJ1-5
CASSLDGFNQPQHF
>TRBV5-1|16|TRBJ1-1
CASSLAAGSMRSEAFF
>TRBV7-6|16|TRBJ2-7
CASSLFSSGNPYEQYF
>TRBV7-6|17|TRBJ2-2
CASSDYLRQGNTGELFF
>TRBV5-6|14|TRBJ1-2
CASSLGTGRLGYTF
>TRBV6-5|16|TRBJ2-2
CASSYSDSLTPGELFF
>TRBV10-1|16|TRBJ1-2
CASSEFVGQGNYGYTF
>TRBV11-2|16|TRBJ2-2
CAYEEQGLSNTGELFF
>TRBV19|16|TRBJ2-2
CASPANGPAGTGELFF
>TRBV29-1|14|TRBJ2-1
CSVRGTEWNNEQFF
>TRBV6-2/TRBV6-3|16|TRBJ1-2
CASSYPSSTGGRGYTF
>TRBV29-1|13|TRBJ2-2
CSVEDRLLGELFF
>TRBV20-1|18|TRBJ2-1
CSAREPGLAENIYNEQFF
>TRBV5-1|15|TRBJ1-1
CASSKDRGLNTEAFF
>TRBV20-1|13|TRBJ2-1
CSALLLGVDEQFF
>TRBV29-1|15|TRBJ2-1
CSVDSRTSAYNEQFF
>TRBV4-2|15|TRBJ1-5
CASSQGPEGRQPQHF
>TRBV19|15|TRBJ2-2
CASSITGGNTGELFF
>TRBV4-3|16|TRBJ2-3
CASSQGYSYGTDTQYF
>TRBV12-3/TRBV12-4|13|TRBJ2-1
CASSRGPHNEQFF
>TRBV27|17|TRBJ2-3
CASSSHGFPFSTDTQYF
>TRBV10-3|12|TRBJ2-7
CAIMDGSYEQYF
>TRBV27|17|TRBJ2-6
CASRPVGGASGANVLTF
>TRBV24-1|14|TRBJ2-2
CATSDMTDTGELFF
>TRBV29-1|16|TRBJ2-1
CSVEVGRRSSYNEQFF
>TRBV12-3/TRBV12-4|14|TRBJ2-3
CASSLGQGAYTQYF
>TRBV27|19|TRBJ2-2
CASSSPRDRGVIVHGELFF
>TRBV2|16|TRBJ1-1
CASSVGALGQNTEAFF
>TRBV5-1|12|TRBJ1-1
CASSLGATEAFF
>TRBV7-8|14|TRBJ2-5
CASSTLRSTGTQYF
>TRBV7-9|14|TRBJ2-5
CASSLILGGETQYF
>TRBV12-3/TRBV12-4|17|TRBJ2-2
CASSPLLSGPNTGELFF
>TRBV12-3/TRBV12-4|18|TRBJ2-1
CASWTGGLAAGGGNEQFF
>TRBV7-9|16|TRBJ2-1
CASSQPFRDSYNEQFF
>TRBV7-9|17|TRBJ2-3
CASSELRLAGGTDTQYF